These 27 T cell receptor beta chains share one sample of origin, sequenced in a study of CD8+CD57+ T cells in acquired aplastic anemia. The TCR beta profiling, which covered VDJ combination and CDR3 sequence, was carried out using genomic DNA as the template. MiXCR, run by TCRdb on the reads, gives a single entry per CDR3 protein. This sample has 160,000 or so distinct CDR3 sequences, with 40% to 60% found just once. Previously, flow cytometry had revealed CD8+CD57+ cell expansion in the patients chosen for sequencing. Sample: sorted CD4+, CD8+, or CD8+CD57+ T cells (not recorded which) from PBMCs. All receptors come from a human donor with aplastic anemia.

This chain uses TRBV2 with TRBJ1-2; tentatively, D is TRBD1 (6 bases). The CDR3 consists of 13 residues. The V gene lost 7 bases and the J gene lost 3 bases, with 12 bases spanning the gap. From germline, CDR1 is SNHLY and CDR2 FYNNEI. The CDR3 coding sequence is TGTGCCAGCACGCAGTACAGGGACTATGGCTACACCTTC. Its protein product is CASTQYRDYGYTF.

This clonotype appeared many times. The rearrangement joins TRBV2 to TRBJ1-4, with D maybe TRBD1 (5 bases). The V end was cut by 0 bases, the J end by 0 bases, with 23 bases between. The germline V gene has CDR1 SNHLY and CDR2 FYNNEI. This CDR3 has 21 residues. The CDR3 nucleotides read TGTGCCAGCAGTGAAGCCCCTCCGACGCAGGGAATCCCTGCAACTAATGAAAAACTGTTTTTT. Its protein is CASSEAPPTQGIPATNEKLFF.

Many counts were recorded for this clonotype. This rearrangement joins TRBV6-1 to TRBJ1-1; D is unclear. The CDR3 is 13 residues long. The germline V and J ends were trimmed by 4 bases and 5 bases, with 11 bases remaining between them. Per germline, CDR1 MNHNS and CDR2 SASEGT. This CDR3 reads CASSVPHVTEAFF. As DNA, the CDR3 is TGTGCCAGCAGTGTCCCACACGTGACTGAAGCTTTCTTT.

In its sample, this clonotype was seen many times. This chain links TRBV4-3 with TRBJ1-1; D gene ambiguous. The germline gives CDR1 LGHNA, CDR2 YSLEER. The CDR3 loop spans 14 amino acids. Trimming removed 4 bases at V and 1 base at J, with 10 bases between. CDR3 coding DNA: TGCGCCAGCAGCCCATTAGCCACGAACACTGAAGCTTTCTTT. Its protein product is CASSPLATNTEAFF.

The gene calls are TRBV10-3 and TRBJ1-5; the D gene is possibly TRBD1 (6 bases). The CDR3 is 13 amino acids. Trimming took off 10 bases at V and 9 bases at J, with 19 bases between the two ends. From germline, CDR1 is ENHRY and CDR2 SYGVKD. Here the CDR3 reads CASRDTGLRPQHF. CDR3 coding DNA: TGTGCCAGCAGGGACACAGGGTTGCGGCCCCAGCATTTT.

The DNA of the CDR3 is TGTGCCAGCAGCCAAGATTGGGCGGACAATCAGCCCCAGCATTTT. It codes for CASSQDWADNQPQHF. V usage is TRBV3-1 and J usage is TRBJ1-5; D gene ambiguous. V gave up 0 bases and J gave up 3 bases, with 9 bases separating them. Germline V gene lookup returns CDR1 LGHDT and CDR2 YNNKEL (reference sequence). The CDR3 has 15 residues.

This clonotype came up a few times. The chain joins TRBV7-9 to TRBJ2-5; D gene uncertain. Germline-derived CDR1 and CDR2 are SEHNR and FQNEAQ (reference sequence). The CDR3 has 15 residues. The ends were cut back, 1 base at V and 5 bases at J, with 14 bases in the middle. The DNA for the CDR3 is TGTGCCAGCAGCTTAGTTAACCAGCCTACTGAGACCCAGTACTTC. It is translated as CASSLVNQPTETQYF.

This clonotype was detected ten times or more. The CDR3 loop is CASNPSRDAYEQYF. CDR3 nucleotide sequence: TGTGCCAGTAACCCGTCGAGAGATGCCTACGAGCAGTACTTC. The V and J genes are TRBV19 and TRBJ2-7; no firm D call. This CDR3 region has 14 residues. Germline V gene sequence: CDR1 LNHDA, CDR2 SQIVND (reference sequence). Trimming took 7 bases from V and 2 from J, leaving 15 bases between them.

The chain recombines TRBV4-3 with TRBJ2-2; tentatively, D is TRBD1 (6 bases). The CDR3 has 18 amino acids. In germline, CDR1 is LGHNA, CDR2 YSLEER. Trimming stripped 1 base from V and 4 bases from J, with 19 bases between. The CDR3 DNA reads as TGCGCCAGCAGCCAAGGGGGCACAGGGAGTGGTGGCACCGGGGAGCTGTTTTTT. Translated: CASSQGGTGSGGTGELFF.

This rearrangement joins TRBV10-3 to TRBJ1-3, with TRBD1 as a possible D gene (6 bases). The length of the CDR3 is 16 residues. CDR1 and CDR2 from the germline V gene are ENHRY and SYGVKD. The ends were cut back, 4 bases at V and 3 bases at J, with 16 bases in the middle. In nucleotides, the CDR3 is TGTGCCATCAGTGGAGGGACAACAATCAATGGAAACACCATATATTTT. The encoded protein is CAISGGTTINGNTIYF.

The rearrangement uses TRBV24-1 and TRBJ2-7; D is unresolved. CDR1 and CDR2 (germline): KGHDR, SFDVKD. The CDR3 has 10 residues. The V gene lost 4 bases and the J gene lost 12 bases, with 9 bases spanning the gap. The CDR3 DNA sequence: TGTGCCACCAGTGAGCGACCGGCGTACTTC. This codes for CATSERPAYF.

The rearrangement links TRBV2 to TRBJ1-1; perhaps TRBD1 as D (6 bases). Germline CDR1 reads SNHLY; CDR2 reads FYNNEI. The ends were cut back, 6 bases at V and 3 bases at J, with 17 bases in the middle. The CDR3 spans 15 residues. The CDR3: CASRGGGGLYTEAFF. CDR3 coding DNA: TGTGCCAGCAGGGGGGGAGGGGGATTGTACACTGAAGCTTTCTTT.

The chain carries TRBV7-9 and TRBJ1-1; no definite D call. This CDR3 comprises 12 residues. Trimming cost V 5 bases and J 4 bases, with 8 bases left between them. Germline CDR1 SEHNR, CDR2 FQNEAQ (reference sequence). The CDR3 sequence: CASSRTGTEAFF. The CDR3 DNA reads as TGTGCCAGCAGCCGGACGGGCACTGAAGCTTTCTTT.

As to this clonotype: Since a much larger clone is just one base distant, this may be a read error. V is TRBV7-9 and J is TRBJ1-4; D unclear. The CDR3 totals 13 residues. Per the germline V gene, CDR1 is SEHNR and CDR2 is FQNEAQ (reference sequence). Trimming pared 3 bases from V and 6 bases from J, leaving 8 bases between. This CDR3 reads CASSLVSDEKLFF. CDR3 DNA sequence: TGTGCCAGCAGCTTGGTTTCAGATGAAAAACTGTTTTTT.

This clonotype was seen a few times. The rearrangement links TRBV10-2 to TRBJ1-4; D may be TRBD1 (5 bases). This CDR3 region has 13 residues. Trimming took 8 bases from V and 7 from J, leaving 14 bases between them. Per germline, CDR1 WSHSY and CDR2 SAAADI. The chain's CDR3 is CASRRNRGEKLFF. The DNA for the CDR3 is TGCGCCAGCCGCCGAAATAGGGGTGAAAAACTGTTTTTT.

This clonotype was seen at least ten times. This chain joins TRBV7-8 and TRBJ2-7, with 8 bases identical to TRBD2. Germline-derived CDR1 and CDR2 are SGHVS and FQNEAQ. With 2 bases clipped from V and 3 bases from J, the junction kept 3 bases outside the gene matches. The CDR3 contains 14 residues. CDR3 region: CASSLSGSLYEQYF. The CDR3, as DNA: TGTGCCAGCAGCTTAAGCGGGAGTCTCTACGAGCAGTACTTC.

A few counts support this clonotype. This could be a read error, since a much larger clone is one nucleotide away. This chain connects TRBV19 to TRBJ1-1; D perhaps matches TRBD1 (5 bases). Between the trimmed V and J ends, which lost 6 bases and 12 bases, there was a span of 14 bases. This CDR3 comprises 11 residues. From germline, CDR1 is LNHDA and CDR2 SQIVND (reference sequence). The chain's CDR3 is CASRSGRETFF. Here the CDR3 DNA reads TGTGCCAGTAGATCTGGCAGGGAGACTTTCTTT.

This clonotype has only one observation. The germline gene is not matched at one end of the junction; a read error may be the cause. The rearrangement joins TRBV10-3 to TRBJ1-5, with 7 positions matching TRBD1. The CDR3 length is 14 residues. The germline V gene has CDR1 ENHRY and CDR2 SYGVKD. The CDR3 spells CASSAQGRNQPQHF. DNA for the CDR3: TGTGCCAGCAGTGCACAGGGGAGGAATCAGCCCCAGCATTTT.

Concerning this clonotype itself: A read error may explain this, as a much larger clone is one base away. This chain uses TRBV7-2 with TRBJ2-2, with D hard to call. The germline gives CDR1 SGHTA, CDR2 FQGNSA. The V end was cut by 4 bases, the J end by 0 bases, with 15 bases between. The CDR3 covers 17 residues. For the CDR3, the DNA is TGTGCCAGCAGCTCACCGCTTTGGGGAACGAACACCGGGGAGCTGTTTTTT. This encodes CASSSPLWGTNTGELFF.

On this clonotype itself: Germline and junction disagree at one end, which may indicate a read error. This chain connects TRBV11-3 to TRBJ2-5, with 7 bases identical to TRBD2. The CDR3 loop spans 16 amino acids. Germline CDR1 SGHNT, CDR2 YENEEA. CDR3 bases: TGTGCCAGCAGCTTAGAGGTAGCGGGCCATCAAGGGACCCAGTACTTC. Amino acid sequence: CASSLEVAGHQGTQYF. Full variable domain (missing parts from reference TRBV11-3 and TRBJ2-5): EAGVVQSPRYKIIEKKQPVAFWCNPISGHNTLYWYLQNLGQGPELLIRYENEEAVDDSQLPKDRFSAERLKGVDSTLKIQPAELGDSAVYLCASSLEVAGHQGTQYFGPGTRLLVL.

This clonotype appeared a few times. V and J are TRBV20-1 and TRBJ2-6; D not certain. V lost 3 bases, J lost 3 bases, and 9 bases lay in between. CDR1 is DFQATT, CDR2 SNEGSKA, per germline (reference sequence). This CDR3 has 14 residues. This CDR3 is CSASGWGGANVLTF. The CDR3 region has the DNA TGCAGTGCTAGCGGTTGGGGTGGGGCCAACGTCCTGACTTTC.

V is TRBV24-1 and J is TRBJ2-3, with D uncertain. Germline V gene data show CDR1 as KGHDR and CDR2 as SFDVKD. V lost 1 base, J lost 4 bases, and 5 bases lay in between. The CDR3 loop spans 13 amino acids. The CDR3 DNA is TGTGCCACCAGTGATTTCGCTCCAGATACGCAGTATTTT. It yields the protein CATSDFAPDTQYF.

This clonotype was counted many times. CDR3 DNA: TGTGCCAGCAGCGTGGGTGGGGATGAGCAGTTCTTC. Translation: CASSVGGDEQFF. J is TRBJ2-1 and V is TRBV9; D is unresolved. The CDR3 runs 12 residues. The V gene's germline CDR1 is SGDLS and CDR2 YYNGEE. Trimming removed 2 bases from V and 8 bases from J, with 8 bases in between.

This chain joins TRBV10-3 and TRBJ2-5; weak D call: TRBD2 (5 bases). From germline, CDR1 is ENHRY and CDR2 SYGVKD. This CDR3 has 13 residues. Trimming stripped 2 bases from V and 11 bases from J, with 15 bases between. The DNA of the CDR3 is TGTGCCATCAGTGAGGACGGATCTAGGGAGCAGTACTTC. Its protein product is CAISEDGSREQYF.

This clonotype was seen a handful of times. CDR3 DNA sequence: TGTGCCAGCCTTAGAGGGCTTGAGCAGTTCTTC. This translates into CASLRGLEQFF. This chain joins TRBV6-1 and TRBJ2-1, with a tentative D call TRBD2 (5 bases). Trimming cost V 8 bases and J 9 bases, with 11 bases left between them. Germline V gene sequence: CDR1 MNHNS, CDR2 SASEGT. The CDR3 is 11 residues long.

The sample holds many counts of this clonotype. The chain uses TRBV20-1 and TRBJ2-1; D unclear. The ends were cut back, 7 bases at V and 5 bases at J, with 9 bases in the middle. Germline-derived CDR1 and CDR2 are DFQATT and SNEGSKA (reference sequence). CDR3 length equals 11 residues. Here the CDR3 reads CSVSRNNEQFF. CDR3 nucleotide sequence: TGCAGTGTTTCACGAAACAATGAGCAGTTCTTC.

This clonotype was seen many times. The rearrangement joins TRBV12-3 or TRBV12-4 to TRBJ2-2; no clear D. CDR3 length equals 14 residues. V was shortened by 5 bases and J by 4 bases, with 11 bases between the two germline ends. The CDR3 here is CASSPTPTTGELFF. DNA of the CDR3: TGTGCCAGCAGTCCGACCCCGACCACCGGGGAGCTGTTTTTT.